The rows below give T cell receptor beta chains drawn from one sample of a study of T cell responses to AZD1222 COVID-19 vaccine. Produced via immunoSEQ multiplex PCR; TCRdb's table is partial and in-frame only. The table lists over 95,000 clones, about 85% of them singletons. Sequences were derived from peripheral blood, sampled on day 0 of AZD1222 vaccination. These TCRs come from an adult in good health. CDR3s include the opening cysteine and the closing phenylalanine or tryptophan. The order of the fields is D gene, clone size, J gene, V gene, CDR3 protein, CDR3 DNA. A D gene is named only where the DNA matches it firmly. Where a row states a size, it is once, few, many or the class of an expanded clone; other rows omit it.

D gene: .
clone size: .
J gene: TRBJ2-5
V gene: TRBV30
CDR3 protein: CAWSVGRETQYF
CDR3 DNA: TGTGCCTGGAGTGTGGGGCGGGAGACCCAGTACTTC

D gene: .
clone size: .
J gene: TRBJ1-2
V gene: TRBV25-1
CDR3 protein: CASGGNYGYTF
CDR3 DNA: TGTGCCAGTGGCGGGAACTATGGCTACACCTTC

D gene: TRBD1
clone size: once
J gene: TRBJ2-2
V gene: TRBV19
CDR3 protein: CASRGTGMANTGELFF
CDR3 DNA: TGTGCCAGTAGGGGGACAGGGATGGCGAACACCGGGGAGCTGTTTTTT

D gene: .
clone size: once
J gene: TRBJ1-6
V gene: TRBV3-1/TRBV3-2
CDR3 protein: CASSRVLSGDSPLHF
CDR3 DNA: TGTGCCAGCAGCCGGGTCCTCTCGGGGGATTCACCCCTCCACTTT

D gene: TRBD1
clone size: .
J gene: TRBJ2-5
V gene: TRBV5-1
CDR3 protein: CASSLVDRGLETQYF
CDR3 DNA: TGCGCCAGCAGCTTGGTGGACAGGGGTCTTGAGACCCAGTACTTC

D gene: TRBD1
clone size: once
J gene: TRBJ1-6
V gene: TRBV4-3
CDR3 protein: CASSETGSSPLHF
CDR3 DNA: TGCGCCAGCAGCGAGACAGGGAGTTCACCCCTCCACTTT

D gene: .
clone size: .
J gene: TRBJ1-6
V gene: TRBV2
CDR3 protein: CASSETGSGSPLHF
CDR3 DNA: TGTGCCAGCAGTGAAACAGGGTCAGGATCACCCCTCCACTTT

D gene: .
clone size: .
J gene: TRBJ2-7
V gene: TRBV27
CDR3 protein: CASSSGGDIHEQYF
CDR3 DNA: TGTGCCAGCAGTTCTGGGGGCGATATCCACGAGCAGTACTTC

D gene: TRBD2
clone size: .
J gene: TRBJ2-2
V gene: TRBV10-3
CDR3 protein: CATIPGGPGELFF
CDR3 DNA: TGTGCTACCATACCGGGAGGGCCCGGGGAGCTGTTTTTT

D gene: .
clone size: .
J gene: TRBJ1-3
V gene: TRBV15
CDR3 protein: CATSRDDIGNTIYF
CDR3 DNA: TGTGCCACCAGCAGAGACGACATAGGAAACACCATATATTTT

D gene: .
clone size: .
J gene: TRBJ1-1
V gene: TRBV4-2
CDR3 protein: CASSQDLTGGRNTEAFF
CDR3 DNA: TGTGCCAGCAGCCAAGATTTGACAGGAGGTCGGAACACTGAAGCTTTCTTT

D gene: TRBD1
clone size: .
J gene: TRBJ2-6
V gene: TRBV24-1
CDR3 protein: CATSAPTGGPSGANVLTF
CDR3 DNA: TGTGCCACCAGTGCCCCGACAGGGGGCCCTTCTGGGGCCAACGTCCTGACTTTC

D gene: TRBD1
clone size: .
J gene: TRBJ1-5
V gene: TRBV6-2/TRBV6-3
CDR3 protein: CASSTGTVGNQPQHF
CDR3 DNA: TGTGCCAGCAGTACCGGGACAGTGGGAAATCAGCCCCAGCATTTT

D gene: .
clone size: .
J gene: TRBJ1-5
V gene: TRBV4-1
CDR3 protein: CASSQDVLGLGTIGGPQHF
CDR3 DNA: TGCGCCAGCAGCCAAGATGTTTTAGGGCTTGGGACAATAGGAGGGCCCCAGCATTTT